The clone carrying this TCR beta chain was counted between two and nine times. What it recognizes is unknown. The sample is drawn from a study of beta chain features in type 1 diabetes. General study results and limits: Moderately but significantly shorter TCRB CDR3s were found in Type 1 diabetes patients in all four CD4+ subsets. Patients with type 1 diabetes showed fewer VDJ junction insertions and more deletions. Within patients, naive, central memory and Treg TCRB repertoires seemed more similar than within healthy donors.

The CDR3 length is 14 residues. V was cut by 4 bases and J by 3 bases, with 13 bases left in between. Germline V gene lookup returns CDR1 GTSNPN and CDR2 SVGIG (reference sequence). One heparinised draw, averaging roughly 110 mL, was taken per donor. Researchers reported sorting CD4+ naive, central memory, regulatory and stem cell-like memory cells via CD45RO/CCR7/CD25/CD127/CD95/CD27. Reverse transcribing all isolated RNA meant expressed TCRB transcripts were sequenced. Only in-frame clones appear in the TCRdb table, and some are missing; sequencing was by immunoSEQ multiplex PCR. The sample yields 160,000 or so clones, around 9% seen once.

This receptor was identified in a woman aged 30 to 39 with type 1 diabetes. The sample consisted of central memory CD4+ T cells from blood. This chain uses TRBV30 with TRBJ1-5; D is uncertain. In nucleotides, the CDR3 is TGTGCCTGGAAGAGAGACGGGAACAATCAGCCCCAGCATTTT. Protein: CAWKRDGNNQPQHF. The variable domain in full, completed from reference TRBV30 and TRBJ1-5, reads SQTIHQWPATLVQPVGSPLSLECTVEGTSNPNLYWYRQAAGRGLQLLFYSVGIGQISSEVPQNLSASRPQDRQFILSSKKLLLSDSGFYLCAWKRDGNNQPQHFGDGTRLSIL.